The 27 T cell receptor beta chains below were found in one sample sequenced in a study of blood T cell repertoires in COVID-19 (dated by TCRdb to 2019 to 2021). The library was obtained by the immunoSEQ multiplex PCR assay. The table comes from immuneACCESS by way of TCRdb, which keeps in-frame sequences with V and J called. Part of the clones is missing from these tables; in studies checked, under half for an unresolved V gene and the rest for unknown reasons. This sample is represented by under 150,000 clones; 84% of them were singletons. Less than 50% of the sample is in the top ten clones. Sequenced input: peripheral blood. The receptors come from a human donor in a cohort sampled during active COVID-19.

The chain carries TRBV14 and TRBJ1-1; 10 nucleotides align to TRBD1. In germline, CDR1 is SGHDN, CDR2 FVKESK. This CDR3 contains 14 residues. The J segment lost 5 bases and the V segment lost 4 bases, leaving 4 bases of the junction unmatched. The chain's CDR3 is CASSPPGQGTEAFF. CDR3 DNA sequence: TGTGCCAGCAGCCCTCCGGGACAGGGGACTGAAGCTTTCTTT.

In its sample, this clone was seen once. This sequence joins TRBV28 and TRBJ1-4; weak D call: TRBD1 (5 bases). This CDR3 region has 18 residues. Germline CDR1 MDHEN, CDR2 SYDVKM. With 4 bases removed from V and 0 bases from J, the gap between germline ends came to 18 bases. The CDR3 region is CASSSHRQRVATNEKLFF. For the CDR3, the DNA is TGTGCCAGCAGTTCCCACCGACAGAGAGTTGCAACTAATGAAAAACTGTTTTTT.

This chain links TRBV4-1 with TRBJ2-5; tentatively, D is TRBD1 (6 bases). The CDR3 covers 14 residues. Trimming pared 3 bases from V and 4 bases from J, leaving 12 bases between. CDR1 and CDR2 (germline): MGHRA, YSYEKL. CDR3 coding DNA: TGCGCCAGCAGCCAGGGGGCTGGGGGAGAGACCCAGTACTTC. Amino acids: CASSQGAGGETQYF.

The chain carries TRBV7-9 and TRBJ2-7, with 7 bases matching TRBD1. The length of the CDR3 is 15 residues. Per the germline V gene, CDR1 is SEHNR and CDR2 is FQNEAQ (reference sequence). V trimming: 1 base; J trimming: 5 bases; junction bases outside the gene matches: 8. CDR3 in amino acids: CASSLVFTGDHEQYF. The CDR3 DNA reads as TGTGCCAGCAGCTTAGTTTTTACAGGGGATCACGAGCAGTACTTC.

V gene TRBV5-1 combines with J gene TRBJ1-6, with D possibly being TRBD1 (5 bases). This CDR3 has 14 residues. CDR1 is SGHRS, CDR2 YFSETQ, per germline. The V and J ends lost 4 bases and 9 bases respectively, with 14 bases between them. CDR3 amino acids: CASSLRDSSSPLHF. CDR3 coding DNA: TGCGCCAGCAGCCTCCGGGACTCGAGTTCACCCCTCCACTTT.

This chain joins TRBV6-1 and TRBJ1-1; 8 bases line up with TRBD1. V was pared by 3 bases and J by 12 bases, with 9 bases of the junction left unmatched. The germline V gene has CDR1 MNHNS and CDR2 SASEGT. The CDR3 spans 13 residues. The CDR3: CASSESGGLGTFF. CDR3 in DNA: TGTGCCAGCAGTGAGTCAGGGGGCCTGGGAACTTTCTTT.

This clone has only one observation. CDR3 in DNA: TGTGCCAGCAGTACCGACAGGGGGTACTACACAGATACGCAGTATTTT. This sequence encodes CASSTDRGYYTDTQYF. The V and J genes are TRBV6-2 or TRBV6-3 and TRBJ2-3; TRBD1 matches 9 bases. Germline V gene data show CDR1 as MNHEY and CDR2 as SVGEGT. V lost 5 bases and J lost 2; bases outside the gene matches: 8. The CDR3 sequence is 16 residues long.

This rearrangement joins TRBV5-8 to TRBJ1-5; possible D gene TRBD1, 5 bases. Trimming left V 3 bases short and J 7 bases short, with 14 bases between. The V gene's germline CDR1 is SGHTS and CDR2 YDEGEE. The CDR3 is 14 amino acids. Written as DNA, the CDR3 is TGTGCCAGCAGCTCTATCCAGGGAGGCCAGCCCCAGCATTTT. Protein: CASSSIQGGQPQHF.

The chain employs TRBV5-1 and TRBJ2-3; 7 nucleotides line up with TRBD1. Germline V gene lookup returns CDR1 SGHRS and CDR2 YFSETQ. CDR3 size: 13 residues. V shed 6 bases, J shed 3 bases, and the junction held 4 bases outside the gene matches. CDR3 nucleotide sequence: TGCGCCAGCATTGGGACAGAGACAGATACGCAGTATTTT. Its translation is CASIGTETDTQYF. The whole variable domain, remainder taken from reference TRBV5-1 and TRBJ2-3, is KAGVTQTPRYLIKTRGQQVTLSCSPISGHRSVSWYQQTPGQGLQFLFEYFSETQRNKGNFPGRFSGRQFSNSRSEMNVSTLELGDSALYLCASIGTETDTQYFGPGTRLTVL.

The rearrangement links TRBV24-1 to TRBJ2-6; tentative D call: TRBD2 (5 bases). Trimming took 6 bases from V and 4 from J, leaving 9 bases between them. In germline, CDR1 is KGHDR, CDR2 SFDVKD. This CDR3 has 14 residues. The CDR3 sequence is CATSRREGANVLTF. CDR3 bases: TGTGCCACCAGTCGAAGGGAGGGGGCCAACGTCCTGACTTTC.

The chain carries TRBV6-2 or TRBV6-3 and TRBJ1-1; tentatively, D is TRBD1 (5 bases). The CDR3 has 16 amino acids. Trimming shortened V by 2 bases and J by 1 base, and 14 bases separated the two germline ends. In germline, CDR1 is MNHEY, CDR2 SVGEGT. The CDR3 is CASSYLTFTGNTEAFF. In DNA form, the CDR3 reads TGTGCCAGCAGTTACCTCACCTTTACAGGGAACACTGAAGCTTTCTTT.

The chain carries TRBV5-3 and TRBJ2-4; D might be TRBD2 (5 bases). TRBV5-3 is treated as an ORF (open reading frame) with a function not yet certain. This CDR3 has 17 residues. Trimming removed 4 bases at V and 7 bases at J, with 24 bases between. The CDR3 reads CARSHATPAGGRNIQYF. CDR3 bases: TGTGCCAGAAGCCACGCTACCCCGGCGGGCGGCCGGAACATTCAGTACTTC.

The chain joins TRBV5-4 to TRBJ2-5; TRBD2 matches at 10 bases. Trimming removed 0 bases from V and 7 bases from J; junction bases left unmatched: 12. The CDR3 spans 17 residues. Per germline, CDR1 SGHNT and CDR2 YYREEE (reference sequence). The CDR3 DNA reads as TGTGCCAGCAGCTTGGCCGTGGCTAGCGGGGGCGGTGTGACCCAGTACTTC. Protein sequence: CASSLAVASGGGVTQYF. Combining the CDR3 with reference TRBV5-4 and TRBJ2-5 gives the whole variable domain ETGVTQSPTHLIKTRGQQVTLRCSSQSGHNTVSWYQQALGQGPQFIFQYYREEENGRGNFPPRFSGLQFPNYSSELNVNALELDDSALYLCASSLAVASGGGVTQYFGPGTRLLVL.

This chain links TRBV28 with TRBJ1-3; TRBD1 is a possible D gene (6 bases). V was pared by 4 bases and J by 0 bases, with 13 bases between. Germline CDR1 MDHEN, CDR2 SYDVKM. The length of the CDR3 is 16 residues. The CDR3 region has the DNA TGTGCCAGCAGTTGGACCGGACAGAGCTCTGGAAACACCATATATTTT. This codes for CASSWTGQSSGNTIYF.

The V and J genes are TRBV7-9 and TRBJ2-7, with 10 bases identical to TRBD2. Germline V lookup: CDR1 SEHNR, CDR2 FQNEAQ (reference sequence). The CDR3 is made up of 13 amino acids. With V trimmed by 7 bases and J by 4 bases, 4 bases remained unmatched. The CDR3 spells CASTFSGGYEQYF. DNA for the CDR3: TGTGCCAGCACGTTTAGCGGGGGGTACGAGCAGTACTTC.

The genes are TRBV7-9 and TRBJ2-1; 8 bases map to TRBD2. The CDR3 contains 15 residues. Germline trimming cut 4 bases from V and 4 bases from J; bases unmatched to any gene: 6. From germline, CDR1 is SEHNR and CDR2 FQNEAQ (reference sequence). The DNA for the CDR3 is TGTGCCAGCAGCTCCCCCGGGACTAGATACAATGAGCAGTTCTTC. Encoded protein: CASSSPGTRYNEQFF.

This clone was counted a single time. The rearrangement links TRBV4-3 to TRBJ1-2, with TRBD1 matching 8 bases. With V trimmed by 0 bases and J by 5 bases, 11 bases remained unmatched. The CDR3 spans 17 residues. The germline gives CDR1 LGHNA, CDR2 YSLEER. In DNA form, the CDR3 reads TGCGCCAGCAGCCAAGATAGGAGGGCAGGGGGCCGGTATGGCTACACCTTC. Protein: CASSQDRRAGGRYGYTF.

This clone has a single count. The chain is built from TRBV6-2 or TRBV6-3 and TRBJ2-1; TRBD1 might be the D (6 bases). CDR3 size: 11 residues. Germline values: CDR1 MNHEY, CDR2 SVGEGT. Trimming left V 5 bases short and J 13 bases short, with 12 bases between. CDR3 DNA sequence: TGTGCCAGCAGTCAGGGGACGGAACAGTTCTTC. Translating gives CASSQGTEQFF.

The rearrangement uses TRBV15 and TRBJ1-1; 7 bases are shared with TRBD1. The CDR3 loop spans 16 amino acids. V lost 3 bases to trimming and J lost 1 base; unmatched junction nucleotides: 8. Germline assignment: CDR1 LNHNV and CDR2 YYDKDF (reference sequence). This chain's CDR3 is CATSRIGGTANTEAFF. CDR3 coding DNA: TGTGCCACCAGCAGGATCGGCGGGACAGCGAACACTGAAGCTTTCTTT.

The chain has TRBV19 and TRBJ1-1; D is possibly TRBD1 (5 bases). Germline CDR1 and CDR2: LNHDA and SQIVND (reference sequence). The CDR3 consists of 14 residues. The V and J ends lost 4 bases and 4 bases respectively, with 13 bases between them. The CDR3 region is CASSTQGLGTEAFF. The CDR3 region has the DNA TGTGCCAGTAGTACCCAGGGCCTGGGCACTGAAGCTTTCTTT.

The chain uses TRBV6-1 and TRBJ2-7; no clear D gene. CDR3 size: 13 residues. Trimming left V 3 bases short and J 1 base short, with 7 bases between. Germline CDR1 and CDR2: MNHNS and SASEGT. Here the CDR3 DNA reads TGTGCCAGCAGTGATACTGGTTCCTACGAGCAGTACTTC. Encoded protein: CASSDTGSYEQYF.

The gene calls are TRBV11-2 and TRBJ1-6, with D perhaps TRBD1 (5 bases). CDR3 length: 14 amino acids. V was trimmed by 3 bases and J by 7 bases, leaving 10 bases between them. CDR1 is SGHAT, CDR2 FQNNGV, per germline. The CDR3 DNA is TGTGCCAGCAGCTTCGACAGATTCAATTCACCCCTCCACTTT. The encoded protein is CASSFDRFNSPLHF. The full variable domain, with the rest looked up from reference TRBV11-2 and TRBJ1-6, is EAGVAQSPRYKIIEKRQSVAFWCNPISGHATLYWYQQILGQGPKLLIQFQNNGVVDDSQLPKDRFSAERLKGVDSTLKIQPAKLEDSAVYLCASSFDRFNSPLHFGNGTRLTVT.

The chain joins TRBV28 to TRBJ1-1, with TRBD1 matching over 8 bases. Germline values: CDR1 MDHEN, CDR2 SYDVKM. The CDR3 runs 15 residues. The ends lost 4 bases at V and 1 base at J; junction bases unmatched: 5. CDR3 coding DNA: TGTGCCAGCAGTTACTCCGGGACAGGGAACACTGAAGCTTTCTTT. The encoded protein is CASSYSGTGNTEAFF.

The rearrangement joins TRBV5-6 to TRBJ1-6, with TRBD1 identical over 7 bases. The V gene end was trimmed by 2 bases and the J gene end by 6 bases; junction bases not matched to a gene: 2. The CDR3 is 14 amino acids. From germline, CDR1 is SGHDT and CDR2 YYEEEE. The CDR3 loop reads CASSFRDSNSPLHF. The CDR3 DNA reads TGTGCCAGCAGCTTCCGGGACAGTAATTCACCCCTCCACTTT.

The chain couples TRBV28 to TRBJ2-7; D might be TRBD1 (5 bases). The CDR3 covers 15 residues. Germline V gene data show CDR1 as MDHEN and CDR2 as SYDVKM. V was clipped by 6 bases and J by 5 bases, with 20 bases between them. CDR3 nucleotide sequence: TGTGCCAGCAGCACGCTCAGGGTAATAAAGGACGAGCAGTACTTC. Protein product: CASSTLRVIKDEQYF.

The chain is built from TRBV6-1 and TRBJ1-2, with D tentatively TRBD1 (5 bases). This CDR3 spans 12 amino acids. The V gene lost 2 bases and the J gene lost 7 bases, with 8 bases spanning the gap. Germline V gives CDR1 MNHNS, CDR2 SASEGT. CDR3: CASSESTAGYTF. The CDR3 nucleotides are TGTGCCAGCAGTGAATCGACAGCTGGCTACACCTTC.

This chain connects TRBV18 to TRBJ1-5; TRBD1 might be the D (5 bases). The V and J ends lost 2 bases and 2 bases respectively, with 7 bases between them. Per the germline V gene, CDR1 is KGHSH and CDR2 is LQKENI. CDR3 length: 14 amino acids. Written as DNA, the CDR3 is TGTGCCAGCTCACCAACCAGGGGCAATCAGCCCCAGCATTTT. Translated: CASSPTRGNQPQHF.